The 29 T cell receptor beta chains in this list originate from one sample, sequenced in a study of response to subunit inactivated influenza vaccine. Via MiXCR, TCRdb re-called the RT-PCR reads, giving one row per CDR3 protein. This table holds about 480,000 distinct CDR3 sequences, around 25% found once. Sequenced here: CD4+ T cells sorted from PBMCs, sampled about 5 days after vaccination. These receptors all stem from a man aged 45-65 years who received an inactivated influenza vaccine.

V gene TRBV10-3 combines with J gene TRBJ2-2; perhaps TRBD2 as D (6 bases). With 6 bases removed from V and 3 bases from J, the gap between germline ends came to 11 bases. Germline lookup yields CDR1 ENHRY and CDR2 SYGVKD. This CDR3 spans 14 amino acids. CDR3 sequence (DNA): TGTGCCATCAGGGATGAGCGGGACACCGGGGAGCTGTTTTTT. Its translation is CAIRDERDTGELFF.

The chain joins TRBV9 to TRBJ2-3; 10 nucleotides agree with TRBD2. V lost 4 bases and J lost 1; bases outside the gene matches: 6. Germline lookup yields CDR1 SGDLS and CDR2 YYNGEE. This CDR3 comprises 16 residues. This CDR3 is CASSQTGLAGTDTQYF. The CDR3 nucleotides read TGTGCCAGCAGCCAAACCGGACTAGCGGGCACAGATACGCAGTATTTT.

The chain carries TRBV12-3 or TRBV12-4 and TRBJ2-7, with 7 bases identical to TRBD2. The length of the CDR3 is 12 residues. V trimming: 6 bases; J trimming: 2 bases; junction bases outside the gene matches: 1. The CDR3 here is CASSRGAYEQYF. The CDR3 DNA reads TGTGCCAGCAGCCGGGGGGCCTACGAGCAGTACTTC.

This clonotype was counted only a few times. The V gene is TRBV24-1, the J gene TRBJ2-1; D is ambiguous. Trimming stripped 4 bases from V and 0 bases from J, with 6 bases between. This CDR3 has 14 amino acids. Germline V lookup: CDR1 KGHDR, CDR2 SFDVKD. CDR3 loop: CATSDATSYNEQFF. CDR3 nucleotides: TGTGCCACCAGTGACGCCACCTCCTACAATGAGCAGTTCTTC.

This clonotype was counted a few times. CDR3 sequence: CASTPRPFPGAYQETQYF. CDR3 DNA: TGTGCCAGCACCCCCCGCCCCTTCCCGGGGGCGTACCAAGAGACCCAGTACTTC. This chain joins TRBV11-2 and TRBJ2-5; D tentatively fits TRBD1 or TRBD2 (6 bases each). Germline assignment: CDR1 SGHAT and CDR2 FQNNGV. The length of the CDR3 is 18 residues. Trimming left V 7 bases short and J 0 bases short, with 24 bases between.

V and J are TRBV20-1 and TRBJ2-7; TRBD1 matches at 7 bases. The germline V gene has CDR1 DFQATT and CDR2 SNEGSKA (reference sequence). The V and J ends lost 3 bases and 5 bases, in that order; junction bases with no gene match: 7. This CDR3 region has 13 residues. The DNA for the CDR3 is TGCAGTGCTAGGACAGGGTCCCTCGACGAGCAGTACTTC. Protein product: CSARTGSLDEQYF.

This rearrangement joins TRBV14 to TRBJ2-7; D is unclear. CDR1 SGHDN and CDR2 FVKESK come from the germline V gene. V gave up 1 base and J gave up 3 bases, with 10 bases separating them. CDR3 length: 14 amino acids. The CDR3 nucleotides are TGTGCCAGCAGCCAAGGCTACACCTACTACGAGCAGTACTTC. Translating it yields CASSQGYTYYEQYF.

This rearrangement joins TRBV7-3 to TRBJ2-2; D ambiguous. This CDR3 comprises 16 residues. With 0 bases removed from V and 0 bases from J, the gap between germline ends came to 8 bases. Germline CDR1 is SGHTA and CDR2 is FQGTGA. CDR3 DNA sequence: TGTGCCAGCAGCTTAACTTGGGGAACGAACACCGGGGAGCTGTTTTTT. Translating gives CASSLTWGTNTGELFF.

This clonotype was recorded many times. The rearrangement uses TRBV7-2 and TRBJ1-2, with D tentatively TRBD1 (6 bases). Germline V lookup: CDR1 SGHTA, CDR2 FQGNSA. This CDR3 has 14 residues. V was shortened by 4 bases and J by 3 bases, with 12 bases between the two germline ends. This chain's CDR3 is CASSSTGKYYGYTF. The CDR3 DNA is TGTGCCAGCAGCTCCACAGGGAAATACTATGGCTACACCTTC.

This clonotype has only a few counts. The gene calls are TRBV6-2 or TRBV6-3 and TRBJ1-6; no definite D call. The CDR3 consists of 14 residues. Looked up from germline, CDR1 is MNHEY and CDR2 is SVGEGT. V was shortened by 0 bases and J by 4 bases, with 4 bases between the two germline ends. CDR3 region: CASSYSGYNSPLHF. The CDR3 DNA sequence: TGTGCCAGCAGTTACTCGGGGTATAATTCACCCCTCCACTTT.

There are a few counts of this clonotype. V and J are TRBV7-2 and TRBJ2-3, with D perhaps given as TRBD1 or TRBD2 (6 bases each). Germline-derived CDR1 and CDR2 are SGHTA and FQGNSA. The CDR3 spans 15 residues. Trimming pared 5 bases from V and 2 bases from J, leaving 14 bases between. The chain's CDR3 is CASSPWGANTDTQYF. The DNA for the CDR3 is TGTGCCAGCAGCCCCTGGGGGGCCAACACAGATACGCAGTATTTT.

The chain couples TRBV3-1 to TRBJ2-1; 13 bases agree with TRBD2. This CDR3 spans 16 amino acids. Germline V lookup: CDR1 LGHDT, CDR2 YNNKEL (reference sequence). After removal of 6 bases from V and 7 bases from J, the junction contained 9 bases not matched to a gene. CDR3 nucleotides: TGTGCCAGCAGGTTAGGACTAGCGGGAGTGCCTAATGAGCAGTTCTTC. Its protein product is CASRLGLAGVPNEQFF.

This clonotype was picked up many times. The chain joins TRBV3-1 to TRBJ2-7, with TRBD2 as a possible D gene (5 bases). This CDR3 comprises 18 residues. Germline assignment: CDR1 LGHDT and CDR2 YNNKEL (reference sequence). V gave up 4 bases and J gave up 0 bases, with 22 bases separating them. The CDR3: CASSPGWEVGVASYEQYF. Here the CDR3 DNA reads TGTGCCAGCAGCCCTGGCTGGGAAGTCGGGGTGGCCTCCTACGAGCAGTACTTC.

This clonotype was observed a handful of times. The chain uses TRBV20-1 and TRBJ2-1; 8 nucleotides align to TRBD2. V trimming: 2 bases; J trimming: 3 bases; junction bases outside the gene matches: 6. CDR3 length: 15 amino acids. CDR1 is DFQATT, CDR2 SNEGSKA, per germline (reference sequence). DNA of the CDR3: TGCAGTGCTAGATCTCCGGGAGGGCGCTACAATGAGCAGTTCTTC. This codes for CSARSPGGRYNEQFF.

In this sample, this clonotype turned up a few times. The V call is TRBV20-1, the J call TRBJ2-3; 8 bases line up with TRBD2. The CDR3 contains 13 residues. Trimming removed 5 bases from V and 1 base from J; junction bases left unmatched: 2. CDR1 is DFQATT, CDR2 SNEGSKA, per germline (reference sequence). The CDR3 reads CSAAGGGTDTQYF. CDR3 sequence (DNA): TGCAGTGCTGCCGGGGGGGGCACAGATACGCAGTATTTT.

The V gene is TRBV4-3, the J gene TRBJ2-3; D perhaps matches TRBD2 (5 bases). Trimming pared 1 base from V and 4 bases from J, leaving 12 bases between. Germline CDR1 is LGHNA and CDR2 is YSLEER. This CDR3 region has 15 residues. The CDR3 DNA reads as TGCGCCAGCAGCCAAGCATCGGGGAAGGCAGATACGCAGTATTTT. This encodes CASSQASGKADTQYF.

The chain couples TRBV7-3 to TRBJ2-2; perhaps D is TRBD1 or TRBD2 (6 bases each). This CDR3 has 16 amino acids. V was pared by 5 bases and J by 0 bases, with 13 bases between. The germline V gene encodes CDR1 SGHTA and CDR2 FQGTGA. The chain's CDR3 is CASSPLGGPNTGELFF. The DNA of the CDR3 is TGTGCCAGCAGCCCCCTCGGGGGCCCGAACACCGGGGAGCTGTTTTTT. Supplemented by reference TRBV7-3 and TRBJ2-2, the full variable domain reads GAGVSQTPSNKVTEKGKYVELRCDPISGHTALYWYRQSLGQGPEFLIYFQGTGAADDSGLPNDRFFAVRPEGSVSTLKIQRTERGDSAVYLCASSPLGGPNTGELFFGEGSRLTVL.

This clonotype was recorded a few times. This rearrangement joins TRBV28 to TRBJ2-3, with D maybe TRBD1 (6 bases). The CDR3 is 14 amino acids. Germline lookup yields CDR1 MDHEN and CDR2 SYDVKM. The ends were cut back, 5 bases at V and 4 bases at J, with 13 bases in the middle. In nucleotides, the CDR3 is TGTGCCAGCAGTCCCCGGGCAGGGGCAGATACGCAGTATTTT. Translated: CASSPRAGADTQYF.

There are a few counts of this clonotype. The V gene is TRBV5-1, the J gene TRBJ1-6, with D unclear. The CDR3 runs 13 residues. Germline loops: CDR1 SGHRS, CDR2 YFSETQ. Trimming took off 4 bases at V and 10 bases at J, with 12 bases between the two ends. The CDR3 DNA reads TGCGCCAGCAGCGTGCAAAGAATGTCACCCCTCCACTTT. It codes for CASSVQRMSPLHF.

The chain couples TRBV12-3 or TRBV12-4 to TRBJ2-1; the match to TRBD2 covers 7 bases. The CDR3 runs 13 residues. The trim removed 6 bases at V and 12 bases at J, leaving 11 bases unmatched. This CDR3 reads CASSHSSGTWQFF. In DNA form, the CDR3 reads TGTGCCAGCAGCCATTCTAGCGGTACGTGGCAGTTCTTC.

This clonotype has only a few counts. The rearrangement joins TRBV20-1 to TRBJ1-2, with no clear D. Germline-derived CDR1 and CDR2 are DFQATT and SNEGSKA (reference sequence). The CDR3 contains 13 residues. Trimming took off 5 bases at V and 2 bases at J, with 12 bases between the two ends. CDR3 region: CSASEQSNYGYTF. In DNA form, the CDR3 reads TGCAGTGCTTCGGAGCAGTCCAACTATGGCTACACCTTC.

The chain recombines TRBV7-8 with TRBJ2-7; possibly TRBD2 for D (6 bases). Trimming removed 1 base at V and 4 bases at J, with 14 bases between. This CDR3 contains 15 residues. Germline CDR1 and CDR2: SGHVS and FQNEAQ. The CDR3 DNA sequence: TGTGCCAGCAGCTTAGTCCCGGGAGAGGGGTACGAGCAGTACTTC. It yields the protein CASSLVPGEGYEQYF.

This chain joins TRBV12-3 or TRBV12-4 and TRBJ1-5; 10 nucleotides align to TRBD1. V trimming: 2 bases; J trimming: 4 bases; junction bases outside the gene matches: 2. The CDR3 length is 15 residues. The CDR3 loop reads CASSLSDRGNQPQHF. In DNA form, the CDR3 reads TGTGCCAGCAGTTTATCGGACAGGGGGAATCAGCCCCAGCATTTT.

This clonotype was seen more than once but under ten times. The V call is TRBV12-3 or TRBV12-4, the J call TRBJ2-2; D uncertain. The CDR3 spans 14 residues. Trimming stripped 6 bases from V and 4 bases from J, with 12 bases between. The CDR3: CASSGPRRTGELFF. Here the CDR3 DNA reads TGTGCCAGCAGCGGACCCAGACGCACCGGGGAGCTGTTTTTT.

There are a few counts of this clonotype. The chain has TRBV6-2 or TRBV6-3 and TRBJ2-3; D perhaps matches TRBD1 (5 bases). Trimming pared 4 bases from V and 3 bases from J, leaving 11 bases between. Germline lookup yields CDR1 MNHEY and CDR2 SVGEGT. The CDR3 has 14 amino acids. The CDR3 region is CASSSTRQTDTQYF. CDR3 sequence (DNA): TGTGCCAGCAGTTCTACGAGACAGACAGATACGCAGTATTTT.

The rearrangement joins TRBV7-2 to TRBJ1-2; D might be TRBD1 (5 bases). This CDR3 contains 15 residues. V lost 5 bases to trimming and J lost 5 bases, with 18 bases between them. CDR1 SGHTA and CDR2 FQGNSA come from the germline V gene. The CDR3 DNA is TGTGCCAGCAGCCGTGAGGAAGGGGCGTGGTATGGCTACACCTTC. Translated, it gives CASSREEGAWYGYTF.

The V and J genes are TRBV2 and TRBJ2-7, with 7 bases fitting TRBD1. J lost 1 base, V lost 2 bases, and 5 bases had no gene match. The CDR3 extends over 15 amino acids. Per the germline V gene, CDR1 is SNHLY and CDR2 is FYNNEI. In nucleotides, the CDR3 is TGTGCCAGCAGTGAACAGGGGGAATTATCCTACGAGCAGTACTTC. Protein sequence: CASSEQGELSYEQYF.

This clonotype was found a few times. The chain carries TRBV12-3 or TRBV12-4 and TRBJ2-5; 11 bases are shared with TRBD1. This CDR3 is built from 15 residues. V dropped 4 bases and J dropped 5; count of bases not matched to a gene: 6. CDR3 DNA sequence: TGTGCCAGCAGTTCCCCCAGGACAGGGGGCGAGACCCAGTACTTC. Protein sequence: CASSSPRTGGETQYF.

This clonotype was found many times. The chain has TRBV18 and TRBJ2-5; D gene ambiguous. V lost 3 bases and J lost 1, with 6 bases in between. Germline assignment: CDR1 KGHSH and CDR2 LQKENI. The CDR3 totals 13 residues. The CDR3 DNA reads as TGTGCCAGCTCACCGGGCAGCCAAGAGACCCAGTACTTC. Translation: CASSPGSQETQYF.